Sequencing of this TCR beta chain was carried out in a study of shared clonotypes between healthy human individuals. Clones were sequenced by immunoSEQ multiplex PCR, and TCRdb holds only the in-frame ones, with some missing. Of 1.4 million or so clones listed, roughly 98.5% are singletons. The CDR3 contains 14 residues. Trimming pared 1 base from V and 2 bases from J, leaving 7 bases between. Germline values: CDR1 SGHNT, CDR2 YYREEE (reference sequence). The chain recombines TRBV5-4 with TRBJ2-1; D call uncertain. Sequencing was performed on naive CD4+ T cells sorted from blood. Subset indicated: CD45RA+ positively selected. The sequence derives from a man aged 25-40 years in good health. The CDR3 sequence: CASSLNRAYNEQFF. The CDR3 coding sequence is TGTGCCAGCAGCTTGAATAGGGCCTACAATGAGCAGTTCTTC. The full variable domain, completed using reference TRBV5-4 and TRBJ2-1, is ETGVTQSPTHLIKTRGQQVTLRCSSQSGHNTVSWYQQALGQGPQFIFQYYREEENGRGNFPPRFSGLQFPNYSSELNVNALELDDSALYLCASSLNRAYNEQFFGPGTRLTVL.